These 7 T cell receptor beta chains originate from one sample sequenced in a study of memory CD4+ T cells and cytomegalovirus serostatus. Data came from immunoSEQ multiplex PCR; TCRdb stores just in-frame clones and leaves some out. The sample contains 61,000 or so clones, around three quarters of which appear only once. Single viable CD3+CD4+CD8-CD45RO+ cells were sorted as the memory CD4+ T cells. The specimen sequenced was memory CD4+ T cells from blood. The receptor source for this set is an adult in good health and CMV-seronegative. Some clones in this sample may be carry-over from other donors' samples.

The V gene is TRBV2, the J gene TRBJ1-1; 10 nucleotides agree with TRBD1. Germline assignment: CDR1 SNHLY and CDR2 FYNNEI. This CDR3 has 14 residues. V shed 8 bases and J 3 bases; nucleotides not matched to a gene: 6. CDR3 amino acids: CASLAGQGYTEAFF. CDR3 nucleotide sequence: TGTGCCAGCTTGGCGGGACAGGGGTACACTGAAGCTTTCTTT.

This chain links TRBV30 with TRBJ1-1; tentatively, D is TRBD1 (5 bases). The germline V gene encodes CDR1 GTSNPN and CDR2 SVGIG (reference sequence). The CDR3 has 15 amino acids. Deletions cut 1 base from V and 0 bases from J, with 12 bases between. Written as DNA, the CDR3 is TGTGCCTGGAGTGCTCCGGGACGGCTGAACACTGAAGCTTTCTTT. Protein sequence: CAWSAPGRLNTEAFF.

V gene TRBV28 combines with J gene TRBJ1-2; no firm D call. The CDR3 covers 12 residues. Looked up from germline, CDR1 is MDHEN and CDR2 is SYDVKM. V lost 8 bases and J lost 4, with 11 bases in between. CDR3 bases: TGTGCCAGCGGCGGAGGAGGCTATGGCTACACCTTC. As protein: CASGGGGYGYTF.

This rearrangement joins TRBV5-6 to TRBJ2-7; D may be TRBD1 (5 bases). Trimming cost V 1 base and J 3 bases, with 8 bases left between them. Germline V CDR1 and CDR2: SGHDT, YYEEEE. This CDR3 is 13 amino acids long. CDR3 in amino acids: CASSLQGFYEQYF. The CDR3 nucleotides are TGTGCCAGCAGCTTGCAGGGTTTCTACGAGCAGTACTTC.

The J gene is TRBJ2-2, the V gene TRBV9; 8 bases map to TRBD1. The CDR3 extends over 15 amino acids. Germline V gene data show CDR1 as SGDLS and CDR2 as YYNGEE. V lost 4 bases to trimming and J lost 4 bases; unmatched junction nucleotides: 6. CDR3 DNA sequence: TGTGCCAGCAGCCTTCGGGACAGGCCCACCGGGGAGCTGTTTTTT. It specifies CASSLRDRPTGELFF.

The chain recombines TRBV4-2 with TRBJ1-1, with D possibly matching TRBD1 (5 bases). The CDR3 is 13 amino acids. The germline V and J ends were trimmed by 0 bases and 9 bases, with 11 bases remaining between them. CDR1 and CDR2 (germline): LGHNA, YNFKEQ. CDR3 bases: TGTGCCAGCAGCCAAGATTATACGGGACAAGCTTTCTTT. This codes for CASSQDYTGQAFF.

The rearrangement links TRBV19 to TRBJ1-3; possible D gene TRBD1, 5 bases. Trimming took off 10 bases at V and 4 bases at J, with 14 bases between the two ends. Germline lookup yields CDR1 LNHDA and CDR2 SQIVND (reference sequence). The CDR3 extends over 13 amino acids. As DNA, the CDR3 is TGTGCCACCCTCCAGGGATCCGGAAACACCATATATTTT. Protein: CATLQGSGNTIYF.